This T cell receptor (beta chain) emerged from a study of T cells in Graves' hyperthyroidism and ophthalmopathy. The CDR3 has 13 amino acids. V dropped 1 base and J dropped 1 base, with 4 bases sitting between them. This clonotype was recorded at least ten times. TCR beta CDR3 regions were amplified from RNA. HTBI primers were used for first-round RT-PCR of the TCR CDR3. TCRdb re-called the multiplex PCR reads with MiXCR, one entry per CDR3 protein. The sample has 550,000 to 650,000 distinct CDR3 sequences, roughly 13% seen once. The sample comprised blood. This TCR came from a woman between 25 and 40 years old with Graves' hyperthyroidism that later progressed to Graves' ophthalmopathy. The chain links TRBV12-3 or TRBV12-4 to TRBJ1-2, with no clear D. The CDR3 DNA sequence: TGTGCCAGCAGTTTAGTAATTAACTATGGCTACACCTTC. Translated, it gives CASSLVINYGYTF.